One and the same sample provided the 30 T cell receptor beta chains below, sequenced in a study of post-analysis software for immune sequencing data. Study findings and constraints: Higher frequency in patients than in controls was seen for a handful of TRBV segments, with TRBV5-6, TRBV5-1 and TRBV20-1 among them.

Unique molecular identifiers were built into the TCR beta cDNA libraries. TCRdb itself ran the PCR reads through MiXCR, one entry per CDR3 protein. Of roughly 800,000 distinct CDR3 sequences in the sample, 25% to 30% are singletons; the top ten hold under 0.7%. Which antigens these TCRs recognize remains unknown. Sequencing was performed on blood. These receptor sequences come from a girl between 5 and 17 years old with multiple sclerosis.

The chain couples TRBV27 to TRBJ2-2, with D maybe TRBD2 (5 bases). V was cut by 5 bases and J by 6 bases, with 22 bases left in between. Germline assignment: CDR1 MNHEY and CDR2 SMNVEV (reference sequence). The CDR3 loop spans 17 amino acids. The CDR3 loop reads CASSLTPGLGSAGELFF. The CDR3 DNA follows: TGTGCCAGCAGTCTTACCCCGGGGTTGGGTTCGGCCGGGGAGCTGTTTTTT.

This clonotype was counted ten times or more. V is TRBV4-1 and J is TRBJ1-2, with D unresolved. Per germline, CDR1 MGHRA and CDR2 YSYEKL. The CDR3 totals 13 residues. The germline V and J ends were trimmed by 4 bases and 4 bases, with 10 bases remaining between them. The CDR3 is CASSLDGTYGYTF. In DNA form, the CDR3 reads TGCGCCAGCAGCCTGGACGGAACCTATGGCTACACCTTC.

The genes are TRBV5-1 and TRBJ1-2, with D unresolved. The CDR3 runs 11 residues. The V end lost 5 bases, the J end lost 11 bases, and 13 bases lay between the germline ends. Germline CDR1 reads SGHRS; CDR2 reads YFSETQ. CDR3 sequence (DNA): TGCGCCAGCAGTCCGGGATCTGGGTACACCTTC. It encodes CASSPGSGYTF. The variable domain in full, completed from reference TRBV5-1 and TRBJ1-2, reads KAGVTQTPRYLIKTRGQQVTLSCSPISGHRSVSWYQQTPGQGLQFLFEYFSETQRNKGNFPGRFSGRQFSNSRSEMNVSTLELGDSALYLCASSPGSGYTFGSGTRLTVV.

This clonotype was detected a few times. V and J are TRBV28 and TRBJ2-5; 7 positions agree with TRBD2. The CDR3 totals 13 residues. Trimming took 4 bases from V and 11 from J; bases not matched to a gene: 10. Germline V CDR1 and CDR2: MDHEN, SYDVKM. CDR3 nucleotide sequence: TGTGCCAGCAGTTGGGGAGCAGGGCGGGAGCAGTACTTC. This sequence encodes CASSWGAGREQYF.

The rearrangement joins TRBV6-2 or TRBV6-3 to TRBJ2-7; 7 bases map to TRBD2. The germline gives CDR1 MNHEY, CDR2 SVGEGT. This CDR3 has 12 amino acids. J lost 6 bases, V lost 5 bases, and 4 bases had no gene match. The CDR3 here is CASSRSGVEQYF. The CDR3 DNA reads TGTGCCAGCAGTCGAAGCGGGGTCGAGCAGTACTTC.

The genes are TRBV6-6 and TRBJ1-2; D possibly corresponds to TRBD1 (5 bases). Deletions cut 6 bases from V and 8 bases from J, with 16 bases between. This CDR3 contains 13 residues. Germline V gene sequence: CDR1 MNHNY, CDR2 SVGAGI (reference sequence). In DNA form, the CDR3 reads TGTGCCAGCAGGTCGTTGACAGCCCGAGGCTACACCTTC. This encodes CASRSLTARGYTF.

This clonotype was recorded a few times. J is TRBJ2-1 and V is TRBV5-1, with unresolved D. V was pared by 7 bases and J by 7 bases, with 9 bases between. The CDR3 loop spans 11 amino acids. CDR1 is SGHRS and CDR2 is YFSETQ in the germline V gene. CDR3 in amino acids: CASHGVNEQFF. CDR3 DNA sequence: TGCGCCAGCCACGGAGTGAATGAGCAGTTCTTC.

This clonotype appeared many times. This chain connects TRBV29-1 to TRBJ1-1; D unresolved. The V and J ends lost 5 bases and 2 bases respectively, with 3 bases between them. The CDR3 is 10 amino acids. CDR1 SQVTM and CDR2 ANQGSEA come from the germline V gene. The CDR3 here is CSVYNTEAFF. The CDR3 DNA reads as TGCAGCGTTTATAACACTGAAGCTTTCTTT. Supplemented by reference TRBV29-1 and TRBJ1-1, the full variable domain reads SAVISQKPSRDICQRGTSLTIQCQVDSQVTMMFWYRQQPGQSLTLIATANQGSEATYESGFVIDKFPISRPNLTFSTLTVSNMSPEDSSIYLCSVYNTEAFFGQGTRLTVV.

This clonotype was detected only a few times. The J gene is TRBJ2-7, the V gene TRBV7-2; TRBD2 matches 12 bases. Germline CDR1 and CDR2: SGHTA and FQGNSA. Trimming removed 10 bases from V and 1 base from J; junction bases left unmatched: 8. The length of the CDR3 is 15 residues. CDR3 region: CANSLAGGPSYEQYF. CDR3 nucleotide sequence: TGTGCCAACAGTCTAGCGGGAGGGCCATCCTACGAGCAGTACTTC. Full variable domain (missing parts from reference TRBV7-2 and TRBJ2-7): GAGVSQSPSNKVTEKGKDVELRCDPISGHTALYWYRQSLGQGLEFLIYFQGNSAPDKSGLPSDRFSAERTGGSVSTLTIQRTQQEDSAVYLCANSLAGGPSYEQYFGPGTRLTVT.

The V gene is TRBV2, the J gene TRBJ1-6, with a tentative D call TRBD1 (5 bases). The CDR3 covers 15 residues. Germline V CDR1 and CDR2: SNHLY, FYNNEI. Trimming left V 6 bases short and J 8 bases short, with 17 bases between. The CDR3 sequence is CASREDNAGYSPLHF. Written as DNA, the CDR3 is TGTGCCAGCAGAGAGGACAACGCAGGATATTCACCCCTCCACTTT.

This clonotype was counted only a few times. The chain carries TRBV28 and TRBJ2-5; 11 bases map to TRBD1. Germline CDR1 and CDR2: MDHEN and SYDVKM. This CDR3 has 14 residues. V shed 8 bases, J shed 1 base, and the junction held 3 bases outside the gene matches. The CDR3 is CASLDRGLQETQYF. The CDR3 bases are TGTGCCAGCCTGGACAGGGGGCTCCAAGAGACCCAGTACTTC.

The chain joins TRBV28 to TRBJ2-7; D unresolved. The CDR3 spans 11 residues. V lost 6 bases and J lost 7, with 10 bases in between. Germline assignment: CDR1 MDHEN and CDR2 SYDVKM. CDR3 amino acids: CASRGSHEQYF. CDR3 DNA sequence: TGTGCCAGCAGGGGGTCCCATGAGCAGTACTTC.

CDR3 region: CASSPPSLGAGAKNIQYF. DNA of the CDR3: TGTGCCAGCTCACCACCATCTCTGGGGGCTGGAGCCAAAAACATTCAGTACTTC. The chain is built from TRBV18 and TRBJ2-4; maybe TRBD1 (6 bases). The V gene lost 0 bases and the J gene lost 0 bases, with 15 bases spanning the gap. The CDR3 length is 18 residues. The germline V gene has CDR1 KGHSH and CDR2 LQKENI.

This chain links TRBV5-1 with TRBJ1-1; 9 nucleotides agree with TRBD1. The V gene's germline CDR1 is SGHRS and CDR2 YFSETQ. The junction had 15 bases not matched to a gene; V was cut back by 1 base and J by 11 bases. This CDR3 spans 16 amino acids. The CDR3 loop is CASSLSPGQGTMGAFF. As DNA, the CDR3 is TGCGCCAGCAGCTTGTCCCCCGGACAGGGGACCATGGGGGCTTTCTTT.

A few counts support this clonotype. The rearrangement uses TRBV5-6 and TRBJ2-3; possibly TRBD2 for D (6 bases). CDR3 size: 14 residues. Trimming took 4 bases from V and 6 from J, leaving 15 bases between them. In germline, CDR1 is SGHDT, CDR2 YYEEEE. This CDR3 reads CASSVSGNTDTQYF. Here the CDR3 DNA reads TGTGCCAGCAGCGTTAGCGGAAACACGGATACGCAGTATTTT. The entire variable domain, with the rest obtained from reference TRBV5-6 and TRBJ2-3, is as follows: DAGVTQSPTHLIKTRGQQVTLRCSPKSGHDTVSWYQQALGQGPQFIFQYYEEEERQRGNFPDRFSGHQFPNYSSELNVNALLLGDSALYLCASSVSGNTDTQYFGPGTRLTVL.

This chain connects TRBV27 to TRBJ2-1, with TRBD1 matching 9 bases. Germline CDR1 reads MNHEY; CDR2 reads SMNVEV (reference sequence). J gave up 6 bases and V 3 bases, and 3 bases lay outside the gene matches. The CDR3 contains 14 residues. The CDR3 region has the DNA TGTGCCAGCAGTTTCGGGACAGGGTCCAATGAGCAGTTCTTC. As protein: CASSFGTGSNEQFF.

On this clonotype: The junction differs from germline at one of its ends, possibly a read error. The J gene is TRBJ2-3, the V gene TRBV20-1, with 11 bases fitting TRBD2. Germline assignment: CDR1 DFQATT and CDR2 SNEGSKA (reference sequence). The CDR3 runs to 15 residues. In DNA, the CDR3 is TGCAGTGCTAGCAAGACTAGCGGGAACACAGATACGCGGTATTTT. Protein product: CSASKTSGNTDTRYF.

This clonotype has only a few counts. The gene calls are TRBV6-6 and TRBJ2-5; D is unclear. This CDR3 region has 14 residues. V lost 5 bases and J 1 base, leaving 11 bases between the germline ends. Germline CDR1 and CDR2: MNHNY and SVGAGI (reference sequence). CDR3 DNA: TGTGCCAGCAGTCCCCGTAGGACCCAAGAGACCCAGTACTTC. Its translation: CASSPRRTQETQYF.

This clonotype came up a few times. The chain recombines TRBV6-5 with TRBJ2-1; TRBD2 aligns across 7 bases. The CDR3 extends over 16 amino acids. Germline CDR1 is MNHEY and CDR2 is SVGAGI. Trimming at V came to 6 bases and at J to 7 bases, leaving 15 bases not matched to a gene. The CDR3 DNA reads TGTGCCAGCAGGACCGTCGTGGCGGGAGTAAGAAATGAGCAGTTCTTC. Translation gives CASRTVVAGVRNEQFF.

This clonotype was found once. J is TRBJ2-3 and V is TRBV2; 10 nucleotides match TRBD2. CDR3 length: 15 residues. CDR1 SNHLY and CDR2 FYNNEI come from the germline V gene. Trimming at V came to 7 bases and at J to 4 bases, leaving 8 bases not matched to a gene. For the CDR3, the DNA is TGTGCCAGCACCCAGCTAGCGGGGGTGCCAGATACGCAGTATTTT. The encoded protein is CASTQLAGVPDTQYF.

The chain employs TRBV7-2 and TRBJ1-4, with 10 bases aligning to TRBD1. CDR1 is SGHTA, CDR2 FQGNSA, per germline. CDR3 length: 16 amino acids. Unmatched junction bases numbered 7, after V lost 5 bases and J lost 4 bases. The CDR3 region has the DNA TGTGCCAGCAGCCGAGGACAGGGGGTGATTAATGAAAAACTGTTTTTT. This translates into CASSRGQGVINEKLFF. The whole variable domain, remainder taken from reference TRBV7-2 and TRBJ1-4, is GAGVSQSPSNKVTEKGKDVELRCDPISGHTALYWYRQSLGQGLEFLIYFQGNSAPDKSGLPSDRFSAERTGGSVSTLTIQRTQQEDSAVYLCASSRGQGVINEKLFFGSGTQLSVL.

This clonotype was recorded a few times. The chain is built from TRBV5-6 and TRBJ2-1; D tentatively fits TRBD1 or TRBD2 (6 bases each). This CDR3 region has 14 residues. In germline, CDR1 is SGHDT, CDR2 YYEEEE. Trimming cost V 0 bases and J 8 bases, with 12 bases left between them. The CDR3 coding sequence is TGTGCCAGCAGCTTGGTAGGGGGGTTGGATGAGCAGTTCTTC. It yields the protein CASSLVGGLDEQFF.

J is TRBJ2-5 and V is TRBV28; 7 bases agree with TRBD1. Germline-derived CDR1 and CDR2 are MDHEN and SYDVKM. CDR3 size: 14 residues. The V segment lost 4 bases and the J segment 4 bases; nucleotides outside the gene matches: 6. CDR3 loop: CASSYLRGLETQYF. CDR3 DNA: TGTGCCAGCAGTTACCTCAGGGGGTTAGAGACCCAGTACTTC.

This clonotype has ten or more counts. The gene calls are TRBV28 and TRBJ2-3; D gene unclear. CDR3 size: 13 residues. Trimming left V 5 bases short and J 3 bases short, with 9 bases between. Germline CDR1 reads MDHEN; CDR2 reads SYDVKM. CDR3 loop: CASSPRNTDTQYF. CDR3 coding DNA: TGTGCCAGCAGTCCGAGGAATACAGATACGCAGTATTTT. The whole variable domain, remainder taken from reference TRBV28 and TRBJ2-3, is DVKVTQSSRYLVKRTGEKVFLECVQDMDHENMFWYRQDPGLGLRLIYFSYDVKMKEKGDIPEGYSVSREKKERFSLILESASTNQTSMYLCASSPRNTDTQYFGPGTRLTVL.

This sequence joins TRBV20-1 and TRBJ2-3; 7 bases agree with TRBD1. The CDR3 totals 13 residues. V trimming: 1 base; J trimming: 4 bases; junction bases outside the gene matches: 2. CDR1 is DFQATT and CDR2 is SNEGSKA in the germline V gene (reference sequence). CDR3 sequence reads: CSARGQGADTQYF. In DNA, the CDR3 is TGCAGTGCTAGAGGGCAGGGGGCAGATACGCAGTATTTT.

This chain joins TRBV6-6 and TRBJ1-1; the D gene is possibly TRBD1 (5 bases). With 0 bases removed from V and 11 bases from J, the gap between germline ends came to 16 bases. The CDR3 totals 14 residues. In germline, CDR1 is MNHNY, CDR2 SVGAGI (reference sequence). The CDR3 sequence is CASSYSGPTVGAFF. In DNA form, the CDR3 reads TGTGCCAGCAGTTACTCGGGACCGACCGTGGGTGCTTTCTTT.

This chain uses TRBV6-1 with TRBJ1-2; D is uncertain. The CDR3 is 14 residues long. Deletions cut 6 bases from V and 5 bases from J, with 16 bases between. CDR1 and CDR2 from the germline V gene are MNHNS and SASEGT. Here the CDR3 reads CASRESPSVYGYTF. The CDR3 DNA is TGTGCCAGCAGGGAGAGCCCCTCGGTGTATGGCTACACCTTC.

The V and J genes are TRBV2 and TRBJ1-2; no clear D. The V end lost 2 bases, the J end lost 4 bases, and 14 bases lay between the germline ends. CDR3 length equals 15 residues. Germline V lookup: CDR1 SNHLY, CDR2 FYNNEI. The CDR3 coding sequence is TGTGCCAGCAGTGAAACCGCGACGGTGAGCTATGGCTACACCTTC. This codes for CASSETATVSYGYTF.

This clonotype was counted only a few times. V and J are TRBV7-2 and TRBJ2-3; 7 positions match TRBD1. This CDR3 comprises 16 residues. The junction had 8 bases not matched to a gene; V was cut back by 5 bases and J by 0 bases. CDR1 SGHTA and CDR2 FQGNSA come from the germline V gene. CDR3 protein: CASSRPGQRSTDTQYF. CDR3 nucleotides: TGTGCCAGCAGCCGCCCGGGACAGCGTAGCACAGATACGCAGTATTTT.

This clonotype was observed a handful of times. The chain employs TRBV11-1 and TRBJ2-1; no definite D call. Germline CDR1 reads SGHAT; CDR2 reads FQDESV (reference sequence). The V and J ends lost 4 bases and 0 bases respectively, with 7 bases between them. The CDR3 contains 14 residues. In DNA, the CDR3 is TGTGCCAGCAGCTCTGGGCGCTCCTACAATGAGCAGTTCTTC. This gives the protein CASSSGRSYNEQFF.